These 12 T cell receptor beta chains share one sample of origin, sequenced in a study of blood T cell repertoires in COVID-19. Assay used: immunoSEQ multiplex PCR; TCRdb lists only in-frame clones, some missing. The table shows about 120,000 clones, with 76% occurring only once. The material sequenced was peripheral blood. These receptors all come from an elderly woman with acute or convalescent COVID-19.

This chain uses TRBV6-5 with TRBJ2-3; D not resolved. Germline V gene lookup returns CDR1 MNHEY and CDR2 SVGAGI. CDR3 length equals 11 residues. V lost 6 bases and J lost 7, with 8 bases in between. The CDR3 DNA sequence: TGTGCCAGCAGGTCCCTAAATACGCAGTATTTT. Its translation: CASRSLNTQYF.

The V and J genes are TRBV28 and TRBJ1-5; no definite D call. With 6 bases removed from V and 4 bases from J, the gap between germline ends came to 13 bases. The CDR3 has 14 amino acids. Per the germline V gene, CDR1 is MDHEN and CDR2 is SYDVKM. CDR3 sequence (DNA): TGTGCCAGCAGCTTTGGACGGGAGAATCAGCCCCAGCATTTT. Translated: CASSFGRENQPQHF.

The V call is TRBV7-2, the J call TRBJ2-7; D might be TRBD1 (5 bases). Germline V gene lookup returns CDR1 SGHTA and CDR2 FQGNSA. The CDR3 extends over 14 amino acids. V was pared by 5 bases and J by 3 bases, with 14 bases between. CDR3: CASSIAGSSYEQYF. The CDR3 region has the DNA TGTGCCAGCAGCATTGCAGGGTCTAGCTACGAGCAGTACTTC.

V and J are TRBV7-6 and TRBJ2-5; the match to TRBD2 covers 10 bases. CDR3 length: 14 residues. Losses at the gene ends were 4 bases for V and 6 bases for J; bases not matched to a gene: 5. Germline CDR1 and CDR2: SGHVS and FNYEAQ. The CDR3, as DNA: TGTGCCAGCAGCTCAGCGGGAGGGCCACAGACCCAGTACTTC. Protein: CASSSAGGPQTQYF.

This chain connects TRBV25-1 to TRBJ2-1; 7 nucleotides match TRBD2. Germline V CDR1 and CDR2: MGHDK, SYGVNS. Losses at the gene ends were 1 base for V and 5 bases for J; bases not matched to a gene: 14. The CDR3 extends over 18 amino acids. The CDR3 loop reads CASSESPGRRGRNNEQFF. The CDR3, as DNA: TGTGCCAGCAGTGAATCTCCCGGGAGGCGGGGACGAAACAATGAGCAGTTCTTC. Complete variable domain (other parts from reference TRBV25-1 and TRBJ2-1): EADIYQTPRYLVIGTGKKITLECSQTMGHDKMYWYQQDPGMELHLIHYSYGVNSTEKGDLSSESTVSRIRTEHFPLTLESARPSHTSQYLCASSESPGRRGRNNEQFFGPGTRLTVL.

The chain links TRBV19 to TRBJ1-2; TRBD1 might be the D (6 bases). Germline lookup yields CDR1 LNHDA and CDR2 SQIVND (reference sequence). This CDR3 spans 14 amino acids. V lost 3 bases, J lost 0 bases, and 8 bases lay in between. In nucleotides, the CDR3 is TGTGCCAGTAGTATGGACAGAACTAACTATGGCTACACCTTC. Amino acid sequence: CASSMDRTNYGYTF.

This rearrangement joins TRBV3-1 (or the pseudogene TRBV3-2) to TRBJ2-1; 7 nucleotides align to TRBD2. Trimming removed 1 base from V and 7 bases from J; junction bases left unmatched: 7. The CDR3 is 15 residues long. Germline V lookup: CDR1 LGHDT, CDR2 YNNKEL (reference sequence). The chain's CDR3 is CASSQGATSVNEQFF. The CDR3 bases are TGTGCCAGCAGCCAAGGCGCTACTAGCGTAAATGAGCAGTTCTTC.

The V gene is TRBV7-2, the J gene TRBJ1-2, with unresolved D. The V gene's germline CDR1 is SGHTA and CDR2 FQGNSA. The CDR3 runs 18 residues. The ends were cut back, 1 base at V and 0 bases at J, with 18 bases in the middle. The DNA for the CDR3 is TGTGCCAGCAGCTTAGAGCCCGGGAGTCTCCTGACTAACTATGGCTACACCTTC. This encodes CASSLEPGSLLTNYGYTF.

The rearrangement joins TRBV2 to TRBJ1-1, with TRBD1 matching over 8 bases. This CDR3 has 13 residues. V was pared by 5 bases and J by 11 bases, with 10 bases of the junction left unmatched. Germline V gene data show CDR1 as SNHLY and CDR2 as FYNNEI. CDR3: CASSLGQGRGAFF. The CDR3 coding sequence is TGTGCCAGCAGTCTTGGACAGGGCCGCGGGGCTTTCTTT. The full variable domain, its missing parts supplied by reference TRBV2 and TRBJ1-1, is EPEVTQTPSHQVTQMGQEVILRCVPISNHLYFYWYRQILGQKVEFLVSFYNNEISEKSEIFDDQFSVERPDGSNFTLKIRSTKLEDSAMYFCASSLGQGRGAFFGQGTRLTVV.

The V gene is TRBV5-8, the J gene TRBJ2-7; the D is unclear. Germline CDR1 SGHTS, CDR2 YDEGEE. The CDR3 consists of 15 residues. The ends were cut back, 2 bases at V and 4 bases at J, with 16 bases in the middle. In DNA, the CDR3 is TGTGCCAGCAGCTTCGATTCGACAACCTTTTACGAGCAGTACTTC. Protein product: CASSFDSTTFYEQYF.

The chain combines TRBV5-1 with TRBJ2-2; perhaps TRBD2 as D (6 bases). The CDR3 consists of 13 residues. Germline lookup yields CDR1 SGHRS and CDR2 YFSETQ. Between the trimmed V and J ends, which lost 5 bases and 6 bases, there was a span of 11 bases. The CDR3 here is CASSSSVAGELFF. The DNA of the CDR3 is TGCGCCAGCAGTTCTAGCGTAGCCGGGGAGCTGTTTTTT.

This clone showed up just a few times. The chain joins TRBV5-1 to TRBJ1-1; D is undetermined. The CDR3 extends over 14 amino acids. Deletions cut 1 base from V and 2 bases from J, with 9 bases between. CDR1 is SGHRS and CDR2 is YFSETQ in the germline V gene. The CDR3 coding sequence is TGCGCCAGCAGCTTGAGTGCCGGTAACACTGAAGCTTTCTTT. Translated, it gives CASSLSAGNTEAFF.